The table lists the clone carrying this TCR beta chain with a few counts. Its antigen remains unknown. The data stem from a study of cytomegalovirus exposure and HLA in healthy donors. The PCR employed 60 Vbeta primers together with 13 Jbeta primers. Profiling relied on immunoSEQ multiplex PCR, and the TCRdb table lists in-frame clones only, not all of them. The table lists fewer than 250,000 clones, 78% of them singletons, with 3.8% in the top ten. Findings and limits, study-wide: Later analysis revealed greater clonal expansion in HLA-associated TCR beta chains than in equally common others.

CDR1 and CDR2 (germline): MDHEN, SYDVKM. V lost 7 bases to trimming and J lost 6 bases; unmatched junction nucleotides: 11. The length of the CDR3 is 15 residues. The chain links TRBV28 to TRBJ1-5; 8 bases line up with TRBD1. Input material: PBMCs. The sequence was collected from a male donor in good health and CMV-seronegative. This CDR3 reads CASIGRTGRGQPQHF. The CDR3 bases are TGTGCCAGCATTGGGAGGACAGGGCGAGGTCAGCCCCAGCATTTT.